What follows describes a single T cell receptor (beta chain). The record originates from a study of CD8+CD57+ T cells in acquired aplastic anemia. Whole-study context: Yields of DNA that came from sorted CD4+ and CD8+ cells averaged roughly 3.3 ug.

Previously, flow cytometry had revealed CD8+CD57+ cell expansion in the patients chosen for sequencing. The enrolled patients all had severe acquired aplastic anemia. By the time of blood sampling, patients had still received no therapy. The CDR3 length is 13 residues. V shed 6 bases and J 4 bases; nucleotides not matched to a gene: 6. Germline CDR1 and CDR2: DFQATT and SNEGSKA (reference sequence). For CDR3 and TCR beta VDJ profiling, genomic DNA was the template used. TCRdb reanalysed the reads using MiXCR and keeps one entry per CDR3 protein. The sample lists a few hundred thousand distinct CDR3 sequences, roughly 61% occurring once.

The V gene is TRBV20-1, the J gene TRBJ1-2, with 9 bases matching TRBD1. Sequenced: sorted CD4+, CD8+, or CD8+CD57+ T cells (not recorded which) from PBMCs. The receptor was derived from a human donor with aplastic anemia. In DNA, the CDR3 is TGCAGTGCAAGGGACAGGGTGGCCTATGGCTACACCTTC. Encoded protein: CSARDRVAYGYTF.